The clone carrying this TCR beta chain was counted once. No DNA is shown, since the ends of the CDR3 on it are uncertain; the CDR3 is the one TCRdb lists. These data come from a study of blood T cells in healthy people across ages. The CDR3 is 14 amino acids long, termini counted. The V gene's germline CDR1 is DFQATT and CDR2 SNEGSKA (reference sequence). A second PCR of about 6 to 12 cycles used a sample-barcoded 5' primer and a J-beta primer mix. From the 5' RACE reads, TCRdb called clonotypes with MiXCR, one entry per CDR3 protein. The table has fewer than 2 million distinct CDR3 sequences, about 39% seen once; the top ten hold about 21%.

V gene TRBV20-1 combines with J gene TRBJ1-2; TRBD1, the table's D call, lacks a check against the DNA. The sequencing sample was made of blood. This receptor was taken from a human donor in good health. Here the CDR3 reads CSVTGTSDNYGCTF.